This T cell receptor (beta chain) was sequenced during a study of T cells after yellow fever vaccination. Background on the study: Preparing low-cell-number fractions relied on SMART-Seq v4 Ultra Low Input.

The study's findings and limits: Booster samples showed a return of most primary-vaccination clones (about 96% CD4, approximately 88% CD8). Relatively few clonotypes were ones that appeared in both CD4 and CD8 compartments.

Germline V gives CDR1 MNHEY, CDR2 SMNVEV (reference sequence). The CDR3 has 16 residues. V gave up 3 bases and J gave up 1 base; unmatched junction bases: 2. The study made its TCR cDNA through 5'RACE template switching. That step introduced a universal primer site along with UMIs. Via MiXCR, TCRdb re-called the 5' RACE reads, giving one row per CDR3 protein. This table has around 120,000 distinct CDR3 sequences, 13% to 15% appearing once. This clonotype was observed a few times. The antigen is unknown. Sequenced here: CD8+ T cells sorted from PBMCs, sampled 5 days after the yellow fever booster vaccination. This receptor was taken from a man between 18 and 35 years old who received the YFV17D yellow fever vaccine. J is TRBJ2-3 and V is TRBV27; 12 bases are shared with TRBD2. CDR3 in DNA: TGTGCCAGCAGTTTCAGGACTAGCGGGGGCACAGATACGCAGTATTTT. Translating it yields CASSFRTSGGTDTQYF.